This entry features one TCR beta chain sequence. The antigen is unknown. TCRB CDR3 was amplified from 2 ug genomic DNA or less. Profiling relied on immunoSEQ multiplex PCR, and the TCRdb table lists in-frame clones only, not all of them. The sample consists of roughly 38,000 clones, almost 85% of them appearing once. This specimen belongs to a study of glioma-infiltrating T cells after dendritic cell vaccination. Turning to the study itself: At biweekly intervals, patients got three intradermal dendritic cell vaccine injections. Study-wide points: Higher pretreatment TIL content predicted longer progression-free time and survival.

V was pared by 3 bases and J by 8 bases, with 13 bases between. Germline loops: CDR1 MNHNS, CDR2 SASEGT. The CDR3 has 14 residues. The clonotype comes from a human donor with glioblastoma. The chain uses TRBV6-1 and TRBJ1-4, with D possibly matching TRBD1 (6 bases). This specimen consisted of blood, obtained before dendritic cell vaccination. CDR3 residues: CASSEWTATEKLFF. Written as DNA, the CDR3 is TGTGCCAGCAGTGAGTGGACAGCTACAGAAAAACTGTTTTTT.